The rows below give T cell receptor beta chains drawn from one sample of a study of T cell changes during pregnancy in multiple sclerosis. Produced via immunoSEQ multiplex PCR; TCRdb's table is partial and in-frame only. The repertoire has under 55,000 clones, about 90% of them found once; the top ten carry roughly 10%. The sample in question was CD8+ T cells from peripheral blood mononuclear cells, obtained after pregnancy. Receptors were obtained from a female donor with multiple sclerosis, enrolled in a pregnancy study. Each CDR3 is given with its conserved first and last residue. A D gene is named only where the DNA matches it firmly. Size is omitted from some rows. Given values are once, few, many or a class for expanded clones.

d_call: TRBD2
v_call: TRBV2
clone_size: NA
j_call: TRBJ2-1
cdr3_aa: CASSEGSGAFYNEQFF
cdr3_nt: TGTGCCAGCAGCGAAGGAAGCGGGGCTTTCTACAATGAGCAGTTCTTC

d_call: TRBD2
v_call: TRBV11-2
clone_size: NA
j_call: TRBJ2-7
cdr3_aa: CASSLGREAEQYF
cdr3_nt: TGTGCCAGCAGCTTAGGCCGGGAGGCCGAGCAGTACTTC

d_call: NA
v_call: TRBV11-2
clone_size: once
j_call: TRBJ1-2
cdr3_aa: CASSLMGPNYGYTF
cdr3_nt: TGTGCCAGCAGCTTAATGGGGCCTAACTATGGCTACACCTTC

d_call: NA
v_call: TRBV7-7
clone_size: few
j_call: TRBJ1-1
cdr3_aa: CASGETENTEAFF
cdr3_nt: TGTGCTAGCGGAGAGACGGAGAACACTGAAGCTTTCTTT

d_call: NA
v_call: TRBV5-1
clone_size: NA
j_call: TRBJ2-6
cdr3_aa: CASSLNGDSGANVLTF
cdr3_nt: TGCGCCAGCAGCTTGAACGGTGACTCTGGGGCCAACGTCCTGACTTTC

d_call: TRBD1
v_call: TRBV11-2
clone_size: NA
j_call: TRBJ2-2
cdr3_aa: CASSPTGSNTGELFF
cdr3_nt: TGTGCCAGCAGTCCGACAGGGTCGAACACCGGGGAGCTGTTTTTT

d_call: NA
v_call: TRBV19
clone_size: NA
j_call: TRBJ2-3
cdr3_aa: CASSIGVGGSTDTQYF
cdr3_nt: TGTGCCAGTAGTATTGGGGTGGGGGGAAGCACAGATACGCAGTATTTT

d_call: NA
v_call: TRBV6-5
clone_size: NA
j_call: TRBJ1-5
cdr3_aa: CASRQSQAQPQHF
cdr3_nt: TGTGCCAGCAGGCAGAGTCAAGCGCAGCCCCAGCATTTT

d_call: NA
v_call: TRBV6-4
clone_size: once
j_call: TRBJ2-3
cdr3_aa: CASSDSEGASHQYF
cdr3_nt: TGTGCCAGCAGTGACTCGGAAGGGGCGAGCCATCAGTATTTT

d_call: TRBD2
v_call: TRBV6-1
clone_size: NA
j_call: TRBJ2-7
cdr3_aa: CASSGPGGVNPYEQYF
cdr3_nt: TGTGCCAGCAGTGGCCCGGGGGGTGTAAATCCCTACGAGCAGTACTTC

d_call: NA
v_call: TRBV15
clone_size: NA
j_call: TRBJ1-2
cdr3_aa: CATSRGQTGYGYTF
cdr3_nt: TGTGCCACCAGCAGAGGACAAACCGGCTATGGCTACACCTTC

d_call: TRBD2
v_call: TRBV18
clone_size: NA
j_call: TRBJ2-7
cdr3_aa: CASSPPTTGTSGEYEQYF
cdr3_nt: TGTGCCAGCTCACCCCCGACCACCGGGACTAGCGGGGAATACGAGCAGTACTTC

d_call: TRBD1
v_call: TRBV19
clone_size: NA
j_call: TRBJ2-7
cdr3_aa: CASSYGTGGFYEQYF
cdr3_nt: TGTGCCAGTAGTTACGGGACAGGGGGTTTCTACGAGCAGTACTTC

d_call: NA
v_call: TRBV9
clone_size: once
j_call: TRBJ1-1
cdr3_aa: CASSPGGFTEAFF
cdr3_nt: TGTGCCAGCAGCCCGGGGGGATTCACTGAAGCTTTCTTT

d_call: NA
v_call: TRBV7-3
clone_size: few
j_call: TRBJ1-1
cdr3_aa: CASSLNGRGAFF
cdr3_nt: TGTGCCAGCAGCTTAAACGGTCGAGGGGCTTTCTTT

d_call: TRBD1
v_call: TRBV5-1
clone_size: few
j_call: TRBJ2-7
cdr3_aa: CASSQRTGGTDEQYF
cdr3_nt: TGCGCCAGCAGCCAAAGGACAGGGGGCACGGACGAGCAGTACTTC

d_call: TRBD2
v_call: TRBV9
clone_size: NA
j_call: TRBJ2-2
cdr3_aa: CASSGEAGGRTGELFF
cdr3_nt: TGTGCCAGCAGCGGTGAAGCGGGGGGGCGCACCGGGGAGCTGTTTTTT

d_call: TRBD1
v_call: TRBV5-5
clone_size: medium-sized
j_call: TRBJ1-2
cdr3_aa: CASSSGTALLGYTF
cdr3_nt: TGTGCCAGCAGCTCCGGGACAGCCCTCCTTGGCTACACCTTC

d_call: NA
v_call: TRBV13
clone_size: NA
j_call: TRBJ2-7
cdr3_aa: CASSLARSHSYEQYF
cdr3_nt: TGTGCCAGCAGCTTAGCTCGCAGTCACTCCTACGAGCAGTACTTC

d_call: TRBD2
v_call: TRBV27
clone_size: NA
j_call: TRBJ2-5
cdr3_aa: CASSHGRGGSQYF
cdr3_nt: TGTGCCAGCAGCCATGGCCGGGGGGGATCCCAGTACTTC

d_call: TRBD1
v_call: TRBV2
clone_size: few
j_call: TRBJ1-6
cdr3_aa: CASTPELGTANSPLHF
cdr3_nt: TGTGCCAGCACCCCTGAGCTAGGGACAGCAAATTCACCCCTCCACTTT

d_call: NA
v_call: TRBV6-5
clone_size: NA
j_call: TRBJ1-2
cdr3_aa: CASLDGTSRDGYTF
cdr3_nt: TGTGCCAGCCTGGACGGAACCTCGAGGGATGGCTACACCTTC

d_call: NA
v_call: TRBV7-9
clone_size: NA
j_call: TRBJ1-1
cdr3_aa: CASSSPRVEAFF
cdr3_nt: TGTGCCAGCAGCTCCCCGAGGGTCGAAGCTTTCTTT

d_call: NA
v_call: TRBV27
clone_size: NA
j_call: TRBJ2-1
cdr3_aa: CASTPGGHNEQFF
cdr3_nt: TGTGCCAGCACCCCCGGGGGTCACAATGAGCAGTTCTTC

d_call: TRBD1
v_call: TRBV19
clone_size: NA
j_call: TRBJ1-2
cdr3_aa: CASSPADRVTVGYTF
cdr3_nt: TGTGCCAGTAGTCCGGCAGACAGGGTGACGGTTGGCTACACCTTC

d_call: NA
v_call: TRBV6-1
clone_size: NA
j_call: TRBJ1-2
cdr3_aa: CASSVLGDYGYTF
cdr3_nt: TGTGCCAGCAGTGTTCTAGGTGACTATGGCTACACCTTC

d_call: NA
v_call: TRBV6-6
clone_size: NA
j_call: TRBJ1-2
cdr3_aa: CASSYLQSNYGYTF
cdr3_nt: TGTGCCAGCAGTTACCTACAGTCGAACTATGGCTACACCTTC

d_call: NA
v_call: TRBV21-1
clone_size: NA
j_call: TRBJ2-3
cdr3_aa: CASSKDSGEGTQYF
cdr3_nt: TGTGCCAGCAGCAAGGATAGCGGGGAGGGGACGCAGTATTTT

d_call: NA
v_call: TRBV10-3
clone_size: NA
j_call: TRBJ1-2
cdr3_aa: CATLIDYGYTF
cdr3_nt: TGTGCCACCCTAATTGACTATGGCTACACCTTC

d_call: TRBD2
v_call: TRBV9
clone_size: NA
j_call: TRBJ2-3
cdr3_aa: CASSESGGAPDTQYF
cdr3_nt: TGTGCCAGCAGCGAAAGCGGGGGGGCCCCAGATACGCAGTATTTT

d_call: NA
v_call: TRBV11-2
clone_size: NA
j_call: TRBJ1-6
cdr3_aa: CASSLEAGLLSSYNSPLHF
cdr3_nt: TGTGCCAGCAGCTTAGAAGCTGGACTCTTGAGCTCCTATAATTCACCCCTCCACTTT

d_call: NA
v_call: TRBV15
clone_size: NA
j_call: TRBJ2-3
cdr3_aa: CATSTGVASRDTQYF
cdr3_nt: TGTGCCACCAGCACCGGGGTGGCTAGCAGAGATACGCAGTATTTT

d_call: TRBD1
v_call: TRBV7-9
clone_size: NA
j_call: TRBJ2-7
cdr3_aa: CASSLMSVRGYEQYF
cdr3_nt: TGTGCCAGCAGCTTAATGTCAGTCAGGGGGTACGAGCAGTACTTC

d_call: NA
v_call: TRBV25-1
clone_size: NA
j_call: TRBJ1-4
cdr3_aa: CASSEWAGPNEKLFF
cdr3_nt: TGTGCCAGCAGTGAATGGGCAGGCCCTAATGAAAAACTGTTTTTT

d_call: NA
v_call: TRBV2
clone_size: NA
j_call: TRBJ2-7
cdr3_aa: CVARQTSSYEQYF
cdr3_nt: TGTGTTGCGAGACAGACCAGCTCCTACGAGCAGTACTTC

d_call: TRBD1
v_call: TRBV5-6
clone_size: NA
j_call: TRBJ1-2
cdr3_aa: CASSLGTGDLYGYTF
cdr3_nt: TGTGCCAGCAGCTTAGGGACAGGGGATCTGTATGGCTACACCTTC

d_call: TRBD1
v_call: TRBV6-1
clone_size: few
j_call: TRBJ1-6
cdr3_aa: CASSDRGPSSYNSPLHF
cdr3_nt: TGTGCCAGCAGTGACAGGGGGCCCAGCTCCTATAATTCACCCCTCCACTTT

d_call: NA
v_call: TRBV6-5
clone_size: NA
j_call: TRBJ2-1
cdr3_aa: CASSFGRNNEQFF
cdr3_nt: TGTGCCAGCAGTTTTGGCAGAAACAATGAGCAGTTCTTC

d_call: TRBD2
v_call: TRBV5-1
clone_size: NA
j_call: TRBJ2-1
cdr3_aa: CASSSGASGGPLYNEQFF
cdr3_nt: TGCGCCAGCAGCTCGGGGGCTAGCGGGGGGCCCCTATACAATGAGCAGTTCTTC